This TCR beta chain derives from a study of human T cells and chemical hapten exposure. Study at large: Per-sample TCR yield variability stemmed mainly from small pooled library volume differences. The study's findings and limits: The number of TCRs above 1 in 1000 frequency did not change after DPC sensitization.

The time point: healthy volunteer bleed at 6 weeks. The template was total RNA from unfractionated whole blood. This clonotype was observed many times. Its antigen is unknown. During construction of the library, unique molecular identifiers were attached to individual cDNA molecules for quantitative, reproducible TCR counting. Using its own MiXCR run on the RACE reads, TCRdb lists one record per CDR3 protein. Among 65,000 or so distinct CDR3 sequences listed, around 6.3% were seen once. CDR1 is LGHNA, CDR2 YNFKEQ, per germline. This CDR3 comprises 16 residues. V was clipped by 3 bases and J by 7 bases; unmatched bases: 4.

The sequence was collected from a female donor in good health. Some clones in this sample may be carry-over from other donors' samples. The chain recombines TRBV4-2 with TRBJ2-2, with 14 bases that match TRBD2. Source material: whole blood. The CDR3 spells CASSQGTSGSVGELFF. In DNA, the CDR3 is TGTGCCAGCAGCCAGGGGACTAGCGGGAGTGTCGGGGAGCTGTTTTTT.